This entry lists 16 T cell receptor beta chains sequenced from one sample in a study of OX40 agonist ivuxolimab in advanced cancers. Only in-frame clones appear in the TCRdb table, and some are missing; sequencing was by immunoSEQ multiplex PCR. The sample shows tens of thousands of clones, 75% to 95% of them seen only once. Sample: CD4+ or CD8+ T cells sorted from blood, taken in a trial of the OX40 agonist ivuxolimab. The receptors originated from an adult with an advanced solid tumor such as melanoma, head and neck, liver or kidney cancer.

The chain employs TRBV6-5 and TRBJ2-7; no definite D call. Germline assignment: CDR1 MNHEY and CDR2 SVGAGI. The CDR3 has 14 amino acids. Trimming took off 5 bases at V and 0 bases at J, with 11 bases between the two ends. The CDR3 loop is CASSTTRSSYEQYF. CDR3 DNA sequence: TGTGCCAGCAGTACGACCCGATCCTCCTACGAGCAGTACTTC.

The table lists this clone with a count of one. The chain is built from TRBV19 and TRBJ1-4, with 7 positions matching TRBD1. V lost 6 bases to trimming and J lost 2 bases; unmatched junction nucleotides: 0. The CDR3 is 13 amino acids. The V gene's germline CDR1 is LNHDA and CDR2 SQIVND (reference sequence). This CDR3 is CASRQGTNEKLFF. The CDR3, as DNA: TGTGCCAGTAGACAGGGGACTAATGAAAAACTGTTTTTT.

The rearrangement links TRBV2 to TRBJ1-3; no reliable D call. Trimming took 0 bases from V and 0 from J, leaving 9 bases between them. The CDR3 sequence is 16 residues long. CDR1 is SNHLY, CDR2 FYNNEI, per germline. The CDR3 DNA follows: TGTGCCAGCAGTGAAGCCAGGCCCAGCTCTGGAAACACCATATATTTT. Its protein is CASSEARPSSGNTIYF.

V is TRBV28 and J is TRBJ2-3; 8 bases map to TRBD2. The CDR3 loop spans 16 amino acids. V shed 5 bases and J 1 base; nucleotides not matched to a gene: 8. Germline CDR1 is MDHEN and CDR2 is SYDVKM. CDR3 loop: CASSPLGGGRTDTQYF. The CDR3 DNA reads TGTGCCAGCAGTCCCCTCGGGGGGGGGCGCACAGATACGCAGTATTTT.

The V gene is TRBV10-3, the J gene TRBJ1-5; D gene unclear. Germline V gene sequence: CDR1 ENHRY, CDR2 SYGVKD. Between the trimmed V and J ends, which lost 3 bases and 6 bases, there was a span of 15 bases. CDR3 length: 15 residues. The CDR3 loop is CAISDPREPAQPQHF. The CDR3 DNA reads as TGTGCCATCAGTGACCCGAGGGAACCGGCTCAGCCCCAGCATTTT.

CDR3 amino acids: CASSLAAGGNYEQYF. The CDR3 nucleotides read TGTGCCAGCAGTTTGGCGGCAGGGGGGAACTACGAGCAGTACTTC. The chain recombines TRBV28 with TRBJ2-7, with D perhaps matching TRBD1 (7 bases). Trimming cost V 3 bases and J 3 bases, with 15 bases left between them. CDR3 length: 15 residues. CDR1 is MDHEN and CDR2 is SYDVKM in the germline V gene. The whole variable domain, filled in from reference TRBV28 and TRBJ2-7, reads DVKVTQSSRYLVKRTGEKVFLECVQDMDHENMFWYRQDPGLGLRLIYFSYDVKMKEKGDIPEGYSVSREKKERFSLILESASTNQTSMYLCASSLAAGGNYEQYFGPGTRLTVT.

V usage is TRBV19 and J usage is TRBJ1-4; D gene unclear. Per germline, CDR1 LNHDA and CDR2 SQIVND (reference sequence). The CDR3 is made up of 16 amino acids. V lost 7 bases to trimming and J lost 0 bases, with 15 bases between them. CDR3 nucleotide sequence: TGTGCCAGTACTTACTCTCACACCGCAACTAATGAAAAACTGTTTTTT. It codes for CASTYSHTATNEKLFF.

The chain has TRBV19 and TRBJ2-2; 12 bases agree with TRBD2. Unmatched junction bases numbered 5, after V lost 3 bases and J lost 3 bases. The CDR3 spans 17 residues. Germline V gene data show CDR1 as LNHDA and CDR2 as SQIVND (reference sequence). CDR3: CASSMGLAGGYTGELFF. CDR3 nucleotide sequence: TGTGCCAGTAGTATGGGGCTAGCGGGAGGGTACACCGGGGAGCTGTTTTTT. Together with reference TRBV19 and TRBJ2-2, the CDR3 gives the full variable domain: DGGITQSPKYLFRKEGQNVTLSCEQNLNHDAMYWYRQDPGQGLRLIYYSQIVNDFQKGDIAEGYSVSREKKESFPLTVTSAQKNPTAFYLCASSMGLAGGYTGELFFGEGSRLTVL.

The chain combines TRBV19 with TRBJ2-7, with D possibly being TRBD2 (6 bases). The germline V gene has CDR1 LNHDA and CDR2 SQIVND (reference sequence). The V and J ends lost 6 bases and 3 bases respectively, with 12 bases between them. The CDR3 extends over 13 amino acids. CDR3 nucleotides: TGTGCCAGTAGCGCGGGACGGAACTACGAGCAGTACTTC. Protein: CASSAGRNYEQYF.

V usage is TRBV9 and J usage is TRBJ2-3, with 8 bases lining up with TRBD1. The CDR3 extends over 18 amino acids. V was clipped by 2 bases and J by 3 bases; unmatched bases: 14. Looked up from germline, CDR1 is SGDLS and CDR2 is YYNGEE. The CDR3 protein is CASSVLSGGGLSTDTQYF. In DNA, the CDR3 is TGTGCCAGCAGCGTTCTGTCAGGGGGCGGACTGAGTACAGATACGCAGTATTTT.

The chain combines TRBV5-1 with TRBJ2-7; 7 bases agree with TRBD1. The length of the CDR3 is 14 residues. Germline CDR1 and CDR2: SGHRS and YFSETQ. Trimming removed 2 bases from V and 2 bases from J; junction bases left unmatched: 4. CDR3 residues: CASSFSQGPYEQYF. Here the CDR3 DNA reads TGCGCCAGCAGCTTCTCACAGGGGCCCTACGAGCAGTACTTC.

This chain connects TRBV14 to TRBJ2-7; D remains unclear. Germline CDR1 SGHDN, CDR2 FVKESK. This CDR3 has 14 residues. V lost 0 bases, J lost 4 bases, and 10 bases lay in between. CDR3 DNA sequence: TGTGCCAGCAGCCAAGAAGGCCCCCCTTACGAGCAGTACTTC. This gives the protein CASSQEGPPYEQYF.

This chain links TRBV2 with TRBJ1-3, with a possible D match to TRBD1 (6 bases). The germline CDR1 and CDR2 sequences are SNHLY and FYNNEI. The germline V and J ends were trimmed by 4 bases and 4 bases, with 14 bases remaining between them. CDR3 length: 15 residues. CDR3 in DNA: TGTGCCAGCAGTGTTTCAGGGGCGTTCGGAAACACCATATATTTT. Its protein product is CASSVSGAFGNTIYF.

The chain recombines TRBV5-4 with TRBJ2-5, with a possible D match to TRBD2 (6 bases). Germline CDR1 is SGHNT and CDR2 is YYREEE (reference sequence). Trimming removed 0 bases at V and 1 base at J, with 13 bases between. The CDR3 runs to 16 residues. CDR3 loop: CASSLGRGSGQETQYF. The CDR3 DNA follows: TGTGCCAGCAGCTTGGGTCGGGGTAGCGGCCAAGAGACCCAGTACTTC.

In DNA, the CDR3 is TGCGCCAGCTTCCGCCCGGGTGACAATGAGCAGTTCTTC. Translated: CASFRPGDNEQFF. The chain uses TRBV5-1 and TRBJ2-1; D uncertain. Germline V gene sequence: CDR1 SGHRS, CDR2 YFSETQ. The CDR3 totals 13 residues. The V end was cut by 7 bases, the J end by 5 bases, with 13 bases between.

The CDR3 reads CASRLELAGGNEQFF. The DNA of the CDR3 is TGTGCAAGTCGCTTAGAACTAGCGGGAGGGAATGAGCAGTTCTTC. The chain couples TRBV12-2 to TRBJ2-1; the table's D gene call, TRBD2, was not cross checked with the DNA. TRBV12-2 is a known pseudogene. The CDR3 is made up of 15 amino acids.